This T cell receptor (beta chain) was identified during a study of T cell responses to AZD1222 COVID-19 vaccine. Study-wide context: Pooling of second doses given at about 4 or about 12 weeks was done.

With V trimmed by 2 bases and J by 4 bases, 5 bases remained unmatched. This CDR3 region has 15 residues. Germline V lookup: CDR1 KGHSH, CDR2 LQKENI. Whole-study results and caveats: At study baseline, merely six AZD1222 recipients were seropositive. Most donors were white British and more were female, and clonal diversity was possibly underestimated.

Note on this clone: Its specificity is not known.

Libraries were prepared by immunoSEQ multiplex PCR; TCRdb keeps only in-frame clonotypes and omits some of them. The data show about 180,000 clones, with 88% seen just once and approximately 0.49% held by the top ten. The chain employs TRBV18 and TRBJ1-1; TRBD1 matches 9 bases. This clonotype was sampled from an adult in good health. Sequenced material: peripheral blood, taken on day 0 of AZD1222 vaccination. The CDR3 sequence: CASSPIGQGPTEAFF. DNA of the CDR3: TGTGCCAGCTCACCAATAGGACAGGGGCCCACTGAAGCTTTCTTT.